This TCR beta chain comes out of a study of cytotoxic CD8 clonotypes in ibrutinib-treated CLL (dated by TCRdb to the early 2020s). As for the study more broadly: The cohort was composed of under 12 relapsed/refractory and approximately 14 treatment-naive patients; IGHV unmutated status was identified in roughly 18 patients. Every sample from remission and from progressive disease was obtained while the patients were still on ibrutinib. Cryopreserved peripheral blood mononuclear cells were obtained before treatment, at response, and at either sustained remission or disease progression. Of the approximately 87 people in the trial, around 25 had longitudinal samples available. An average of around 260,000 productive templates and 94,082 productive rearrangements was obtained per sample. Response samples were obtained after a median of about 13 months of treatment, with a range of roughly 6 to 36 months. Responses were partial in roughly 24 patients and complete in 2; after median 68 months follow-up, some 15 stayed in remission and 12 progressed.

Points on this clone: Its antigen target is currently unknown. It has no much larger one-base neighbor in the sample; base qualities were not kept.

On a MiSeq, deep resolution sequencing aimed for a depth between 1 in 1 million and 1 in 200,000 T cells, with each clonotype covered roughly 10x on average. The immunoSEQ hsTCRB Kit was used to generate the TCR beta libraries. The study's processing was this. Data were analyzed with ImmunoSEQ Data Assistant and ImmunoSEQ Analyzer, with V, D and J genes assigned per IMGT definitions. Clonality, which ranges from 0 to 1, was calculated by subtracting the normalized Shannon entropy of productive rearrangement frequencies from one. Only overrepresented clonotypes making up at least 0.05% of each patient's repertoire were included in the public clonotype analysis. Approximately 12 age-matched healthy donor repertoires from immuneACCESS were used as controls for clonality. Imported from immuneACCESS, the table was reduced by TCRdb to in-frame sequences with V and J called. These copies leave out some clones; in studies compared against another copy, an unresolved V gene accounts for under half, and the cause of the remainder is not known. D and trimming were read from the DNA, whereas the V and J calls and clone size are those reported in that table. Here the sample has some 200,000 clones; 72% occur a single time. The ten largest clonotypes hold roughly 13% of the sample.

Paper-wide results and their limitations: At baseline, clonality was higher than in age-matched healthy donors and showed a strong correlation with circulating CD8+ T-cell counts. Clonality increased at ibrutinib response, stayed stable in sustained remission, and fell back toward baseline at progression. Public clonotypes were rare and either contracted or stayed stable during treatment, and the rise in clonality at ibrutinib response reflected the expansion of private clonotypes. Sampling times were not matched between patients in sustained remission and patients whose disease was progressing, and lymph node repertoires were not examined.

The time point label on this specimen signifies: roughly 2 years on ibrutinib. Roughly 2 micrograms of genomic DNA were extracted from cryopreserved PBMCs for TCR beta library preparation. Longitudinal blood samples from CLL patients on ibrutinib monotherapy underwent high-throughput TCR beta sequencing. The patients took part in an open-label, single-center phase 2 trial of ibrutinib monotherapy. Based on the germline V gene, the CDR1 and CDR2 sequences are LGHNT and FRNRAP. V loses 5 bases, J loses 3 bases, and the germline ends lie 14 bases apart. Including cysteine and phenylalanine, the CDR3 has 14 amino acids. Solely the CDR3 DNA is kept, with 42 bases framed from the first base.

The chain joins TRBV12-5 to TRBJ2-7, with TRBD2 perhaps the D gene, on 6 matching bases. The TCR originated in a human donor with chronic lymphocytic leukemia. The specimen comprised PBMCs, sampled after 24 months of ibrutinib treatment. The CDR3 protein is CASGRRDGDYEQYF. The sequenced DNA is TGTGCTAGTGGTCGGCGGGACGGAGACTACGAGCAGTACTTC.